This T cell receptor (beta chain) came from a study of patients and donors after allogeneic stem cell transplantation. TCRdb analysed the RT-PCR reads with MiXCR anew, one entry per CDR3 protein. This table has over 10,000 distinct CDR3 sequences, around 25% appearing once. Deletions cut 1 base from V and 5 bases from J, with 2 bases between. There are 11 residues in the CDR3. What was sequenced was blood, either unsorted or a sorted T cell fraction (not recorded which). The gene calls are TRBV12-3 or TRBV12-4 and TRBJ2-5; no definite D call. The sequence came from a human donor who was either an allogeneic HSCT recipient or a stem cell or donor lymphocyte infusion donor (not recorded which). It is not recorded whose cells these are; they may come from a transplant donor. The CDR3 DNA sequence: TGTGCCAGCAGTTTAGGGGAGACCCAGTACTTC. Protein sequence: CASSLGETQYF.